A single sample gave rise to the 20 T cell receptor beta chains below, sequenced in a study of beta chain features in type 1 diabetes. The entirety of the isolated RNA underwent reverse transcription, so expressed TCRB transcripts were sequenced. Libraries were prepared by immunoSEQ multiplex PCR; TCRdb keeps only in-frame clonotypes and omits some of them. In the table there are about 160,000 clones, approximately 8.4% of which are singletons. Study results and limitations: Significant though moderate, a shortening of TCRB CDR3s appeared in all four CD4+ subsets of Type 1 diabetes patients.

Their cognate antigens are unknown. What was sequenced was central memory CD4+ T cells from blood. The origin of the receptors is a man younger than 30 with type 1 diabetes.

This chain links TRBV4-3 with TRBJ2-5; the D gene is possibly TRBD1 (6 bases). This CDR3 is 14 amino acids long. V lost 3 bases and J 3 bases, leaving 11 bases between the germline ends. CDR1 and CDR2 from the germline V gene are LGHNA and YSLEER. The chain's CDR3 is CASSQKQGEETQYF. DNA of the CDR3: TGCGCCAGCAGCCAGAAACAGGGAGAAGAGACCCAGTACTTC.

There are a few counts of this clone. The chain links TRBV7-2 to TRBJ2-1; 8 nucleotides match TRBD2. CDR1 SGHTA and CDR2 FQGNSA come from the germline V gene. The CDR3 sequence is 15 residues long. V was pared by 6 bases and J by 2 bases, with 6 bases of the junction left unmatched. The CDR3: CASRPLAGTYNEQFF. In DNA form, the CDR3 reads TGTGCCAGCAGGCCCCTAGCGGGTACCTACAATGAGCAGTTCTTC. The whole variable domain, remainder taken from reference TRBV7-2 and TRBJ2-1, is GAGVSQSPSNKVTEKGKDVELRCDPISGHTALYWYRQSLGQGLEFLIYFQGNSAPDKSGLPSDRFSAERTGGSVSTLTIQRTQQEDSAVYLCASRPLAGTYNEQFFGPGTRLTVL.

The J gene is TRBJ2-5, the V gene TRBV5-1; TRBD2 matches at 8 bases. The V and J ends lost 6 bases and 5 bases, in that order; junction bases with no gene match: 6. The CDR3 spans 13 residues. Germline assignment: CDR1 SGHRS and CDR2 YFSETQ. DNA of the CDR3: TGCGCCAGCACCGAAGCGGGGGTGGAGACCCAGTACTTC. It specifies CASTEAGVETQYF.

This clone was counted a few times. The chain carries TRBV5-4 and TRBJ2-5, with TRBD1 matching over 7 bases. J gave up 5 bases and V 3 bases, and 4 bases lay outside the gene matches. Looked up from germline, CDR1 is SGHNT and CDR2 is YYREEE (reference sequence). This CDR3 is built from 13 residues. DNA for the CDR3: TGTGCCAGCAGCTACAGGGGCGCGGAGACCCAGTACTTC. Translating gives CASSYRGAETQYF.

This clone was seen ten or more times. The CDR3 DNA sequence: TGTGCCAGCAGTCGACAGAGGGGGCGGGAGACCCAGTACTTC. Its protein product is CASSRQRGRETQYF. V and J are TRBV27 and TRBJ2-5, with 7 bases lining up with TRBD1. CDR1 is MNHEY, CDR2 SMNVEV, per germline (reference sequence). CDR3 size: 14 residues. V lost 5 bases and J lost 5; bases outside the gene matches: 8.

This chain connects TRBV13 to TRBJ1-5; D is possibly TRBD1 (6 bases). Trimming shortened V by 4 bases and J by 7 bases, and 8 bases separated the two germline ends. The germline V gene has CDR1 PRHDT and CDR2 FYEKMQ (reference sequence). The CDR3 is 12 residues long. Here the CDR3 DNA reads TGTGCCAGCAGCTCCAGGGGACAGCCCCAGCATTTT. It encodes CASSSRGQPQHF.

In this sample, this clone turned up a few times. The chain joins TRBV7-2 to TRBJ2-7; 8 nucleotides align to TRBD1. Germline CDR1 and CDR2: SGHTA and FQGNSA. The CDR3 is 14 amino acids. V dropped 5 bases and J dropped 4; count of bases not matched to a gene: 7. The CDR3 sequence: CASSEWTGPYEQYF. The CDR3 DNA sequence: TGTGCCAGCAGCGAATGGACAGGGCCGTACGAGCAGTACTTC.

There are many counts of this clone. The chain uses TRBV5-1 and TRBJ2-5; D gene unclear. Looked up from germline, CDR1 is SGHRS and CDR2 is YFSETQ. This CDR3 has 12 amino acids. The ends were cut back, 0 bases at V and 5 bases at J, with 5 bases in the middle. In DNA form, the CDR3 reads TGCGCCAGCAGCTTGGCCCGGGAGACCCAGTACTTC. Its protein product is CASSLARETQYF.

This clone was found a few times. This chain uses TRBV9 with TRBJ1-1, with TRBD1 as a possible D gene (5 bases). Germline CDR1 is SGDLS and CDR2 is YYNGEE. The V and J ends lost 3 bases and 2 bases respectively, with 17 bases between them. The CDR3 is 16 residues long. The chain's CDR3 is CASSARGGETNTEAFF. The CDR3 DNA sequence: TGTGCCAGCAGCGCACGGGGGGGAGAGACAAACACTGAAGCTTTCTTT.

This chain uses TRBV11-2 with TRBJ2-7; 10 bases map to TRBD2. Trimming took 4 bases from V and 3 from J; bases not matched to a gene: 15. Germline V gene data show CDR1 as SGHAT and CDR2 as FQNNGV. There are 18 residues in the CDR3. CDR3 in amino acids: CASSSLGLAAETYYEQYF. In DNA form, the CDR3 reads TGTGCCAGCAGCTCCCTAGGACTAGCGGCAGAGACCTACTACGAGCAGTACTTC.

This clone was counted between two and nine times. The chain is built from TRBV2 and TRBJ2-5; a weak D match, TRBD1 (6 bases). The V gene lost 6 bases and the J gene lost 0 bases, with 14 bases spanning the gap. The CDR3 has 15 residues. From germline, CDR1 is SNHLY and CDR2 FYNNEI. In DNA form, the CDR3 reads TGTGCCAGCAGCCCCCTAGGGGGATACCAAGAGACCCAGTACTTC. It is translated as CASSPLGGYQETQYF.

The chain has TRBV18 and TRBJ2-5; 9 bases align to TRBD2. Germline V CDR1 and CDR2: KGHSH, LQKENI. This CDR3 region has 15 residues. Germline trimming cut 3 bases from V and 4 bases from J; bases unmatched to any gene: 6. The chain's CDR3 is CASSPQGLAGETQYF. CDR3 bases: TGTGCCAGCTCACCGCAGGGACTAGCCGGAGAGACCCAGTACTTC.

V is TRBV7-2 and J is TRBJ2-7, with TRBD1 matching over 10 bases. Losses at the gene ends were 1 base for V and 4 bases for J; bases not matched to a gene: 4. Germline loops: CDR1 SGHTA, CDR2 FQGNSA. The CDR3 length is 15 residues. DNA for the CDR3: TGTGCCAGCAGCTTAGAGTTGGGACAGGGGTACGAGCAGTACTTC. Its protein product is CASSLELGQGYEQYF.

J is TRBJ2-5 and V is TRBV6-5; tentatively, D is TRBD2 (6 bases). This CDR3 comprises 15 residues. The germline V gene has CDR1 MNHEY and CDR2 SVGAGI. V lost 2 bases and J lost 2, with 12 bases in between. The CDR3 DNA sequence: TGTGCCAGCAGTTACGGTAGTAGCGGACAAGAGACCCAGTACTTC. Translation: CASSYGSSGQETQYF.

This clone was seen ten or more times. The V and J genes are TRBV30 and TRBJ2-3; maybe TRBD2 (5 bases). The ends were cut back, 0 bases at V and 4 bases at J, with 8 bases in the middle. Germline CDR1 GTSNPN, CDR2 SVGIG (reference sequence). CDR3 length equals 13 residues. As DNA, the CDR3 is TGTGCCTGGAGTGTAGGAGCGGCAGATACGCAGTATTTT. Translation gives CAWSVGAADTQYF.

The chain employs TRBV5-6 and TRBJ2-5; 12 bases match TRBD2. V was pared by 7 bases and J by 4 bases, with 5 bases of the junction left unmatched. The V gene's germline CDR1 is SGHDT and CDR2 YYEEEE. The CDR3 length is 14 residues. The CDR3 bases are TGTGCCAGCGTCTCTAGCGGGGGGGGAGAGACCCAGTACTTC. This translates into CASVSSGGGETQYF.

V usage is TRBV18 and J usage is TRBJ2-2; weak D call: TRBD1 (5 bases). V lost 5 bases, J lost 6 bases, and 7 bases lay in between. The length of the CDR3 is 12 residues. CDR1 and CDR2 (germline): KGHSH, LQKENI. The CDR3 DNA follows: TGTGCCAGCTCATCGACAGCCGGGGAGCTGTTTTTT. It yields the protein CASSSTAGELFF.

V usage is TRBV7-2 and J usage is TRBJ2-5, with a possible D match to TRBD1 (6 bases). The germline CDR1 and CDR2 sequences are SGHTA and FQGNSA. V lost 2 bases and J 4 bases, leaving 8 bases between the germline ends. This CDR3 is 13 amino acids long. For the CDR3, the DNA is TGTGCCAGCAGCTTATCAGGGGCAGAGACCCAGTACTTC. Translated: CASSLSGAETQYF.

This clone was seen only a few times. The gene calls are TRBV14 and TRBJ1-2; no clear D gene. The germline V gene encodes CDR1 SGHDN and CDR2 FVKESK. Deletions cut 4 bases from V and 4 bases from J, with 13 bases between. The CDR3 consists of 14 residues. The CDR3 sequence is CASSPLLETYGYTF. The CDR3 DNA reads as TGTGCCAGCAGCCCCCTTTTGGAGACCTATGGCTACACCTTC.

The CDR3 reads CASKLAGEQFF. Written as DNA, the CDR3 is TGTGCCAGCAAGCTAGCTGGTGAGCAGTTCTTC. The chain recombines TRBV5-4 with TRBJ2-1, with D maybe TRBD2 (5 bases). The germline CDR1 and CDR2 sequences are SGHNT and YYREEE (reference sequence). There are 11 residues in the CDR3. V lost 6 bases to trimming and J lost 9 bases, with 10 bases between them.